This T cell receptor (beta chain) was sequenced for a study of blood T cell repertoires in COVID-19. Background on the study: From the United States, Italy and Spain came samples of acute and convalescent COVID-19. From T cells, B-cell-depleted T cells, or PBMCs came the material, which was cDNA or gDNA.

Repertoires were generated with immunoSEQ multiplex PCR, while TCRdb's copy carries only in-frame clones and drops some. Found here are some 230,000 clones, around 86% of them singletons; the top ten hold over 2%. The CDR3 spans 13 residues. Germline CDR1 is SGHTA and CDR2 is FQGNSA. V was pared by 3 bases and J by 4 bases, with 0 bases of the junction left unmatched. Points on this clone: The identical CDR3 is also encoded by other nucleotide sequences in the sample.

The chain uses TRBV7-2 and TRBJ1-2; 9 bases fit TRBD1. This clonotype originated in a man in his thirties or forties who had recovered from COVID-19. The sample comprised peripheral blood. CDR3 loop: CASSLGQGYGYTF. The DNA of the CDR3 is TGTGCCAGCAGCTTGGGACAGGGCTATGGCTACACCTTC.